This TCR beta chain was recovered during a study of CD8+ T cells in alopecia areata. Deletions cut 1 base from V and 5 bases from J, with 12 bases between. Germline V gives CDR1 MGHRA, CDR2 YSYEKL. The CDR3 sequence is 16 residues long. Treatment denoted: oral pan-JAK inhibitor, 5-10 mg twice daily. Those with alopecia areata gave lesional scalp punch biopsies and peripheral blood. Extracted from the samples, RNA was reverse transcribed into cDNA to serve as the sequencing template. Sequenced by immunoSEQ multiplex PCR; TCRdb stores in-frame clones only, minus some. This sample has some 150,000 clones, with 58% found just once. Study results and caveats: A single nonresponder leaves the baseline CD8+ expansion link to response uncertain. Resident alphabeta T-cell populations of normal skin are likewise subject to sequencing in scalp samples.

In the case of this clone: What it binds is unknown.

Sample: CD4+ T cells sorted from blood, taken at approximately week 60, from a patient treated with tofacitinib. The chain links TRBV4-1 to TRBJ1-6; tentatively, D is TRBD1 (6 bases). This TCR derives from a human donor with alopecia areata. The CDR3 spells CASSQVWGQDNSPLHF. The CDR3 nucleotides are TGCGCCAGCAGCCAAGTCTGGGGACAAGATAATTCACCCCTCCACTTT.